One and the same sample provided the 2 T cell receptor beta chains below, sequenced in a study of blood T cell repertoires in COVID-19. Here immunoSEQ multiplex PCR was the method, and the copy in TCRdb shows in-frame clones only, minus some. Altogether 150,000 to 190,000 clones are present, around 80% being singletons, with the ten largest covering approximately 0.5%. The sequenced sample was peripheral blood. The receptors derive from a man in his sixties with acute or convalescent COVID-19.

This chain joins TRBV9 and TRBJ2-2; 9 positions match TRBD1. Trimming cost V 7 bases and J 0 bases; bases outside gene matches: 7. The CDR3 spans 16 residues. Germline-derived CDR1 and CDR2 are SGDLS and YYNGEE. As DNA, the CDR3 is TGTGCCAGCGGGCGACGGGACAGGGCGAACACCGGGGAGCTGTTTTTT. This encodes CASGRRDRANTGELFF.

The chain employs TRBV11-3 and TRBJ2-3; perhaps TRBD2 as D (5 bases). The CDR3 loop spans 15 amino acids. Germline V gives CDR1 SGHNT, CDR2 YENEEA. Trimming cost V 1 base and J 4 bases, with 12 bases left between them. CDR3 protein: CASSLGVGVADTQYF. In nucleotides, the CDR3 is TGTGCCAGCAGCTTAGGTGTGGGAGTTGCAGATACGCAGTATTTT.